A single sample gave rise to the 5 T cell receptor beta chains below, sequenced in a study of regulatory T cells in long-lasting Graves disease. Time point defined: newly diagnosed GD, antithyroid drugs for less than 3 months. Generation of the TCR library employed RNA extracted from PBMCs. To make TCR beta libraries, researchers used iRepertoire HTBI primers and Arm-PCR of CDR3 regions. MiXCR, run by TCRdb on the multiplex PCR reads, gives a single entry per CDR3 protein. Of 530,000 or so distinct CDR3 sequences detected, 13% appear once; the ten largest clones hold 8.5% to 10%. The same data also contributed to another study, on T cells in Graves' hyperthyroidism and ophthalmopathy.

Specimen: peripheral blood mononuclear cells (PBMCs), collected at new diagnosis, from a patient treated with antithyroid drugs. These TCRs come from a man younger than 45 with Graves disease.

The rearrangement links TRBV28 to TRBJ2-7; TRBD2 might be the D (5 bases). Deletions cut 6 bases from V and 2 bases from J, with 20 bases between. Germline CDR1 MDHEN, CDR2 SYDVKM. This CDR3 region has 16 residues. The CDR3 reads CASSDPGGRDPYEQYF. The CDR3 DNA follows: TGTGCCAGCAGCGATCCCGGCGGGCGTGATCCCTACGAGCAGTACTTC.

This clonotype was seen repeatedly, ten times or more. This chain uses TRBV6-1 with TRBJ1-2; D unclear. Trimming took off 3 bases at V and 8 bases at J, with 13 bases between the two ends. The CDR3 has 13 residues. CDR1 MNHNS and CDR2 SASEGT come from the germline V gene. CDR3 DNA sequence: TGTGCCAGCAGTGATGGGGATGGAGGCGGCTACACCTTC. Translation gives CASSDGDGGGYTF.

This clonotype was detected ten times or more. The chain is built from TRBV6-1 and TRBJ1-3; D gene unclear. V was pared by 2 bases and J by 0 bases, with 8 bases between. The CDR3 sequence is 15 residues long. Germline CDR1 is MNHNS and CDR2 is SASEGT. CDR3 loop: CASSELGSSGNTIYF. In DNA, the CDR3 is TGTGCCAGCAGTGAATTGGGGAGCTCTGGAAACACCATATATTTT.

V is TRBV27 and J is TRBJ2-1, with TRBD2 matching over 9 bases. Germline CDR1 and CDR2: MNHEY and SMNVEV (reference sequence). The CDR3 covers 18 residues. With 2 bases clipped from V and 8 bases from J, the junction kept 16 bases outside the gene matches. The CDR3: CASSLLLTGEREVDEQFF. CDR3 in DNA: TGTGCCAGCAGTTTACTCCTCACCGGGGAGCGGGAGGTCGATGAGCAGTTCTTC.

This clonotype was picked up many times. The chain is built from TRBV24-1 and TRBJ1-2, with a weak D call TRBD1 (5 bases). The germline V gene encodes CDR1 KGHDR and CDR2 SFDVKD. Deletions cut 4 bases from V and 6 bases from J, with 14 bases between. The CDR3 loop spans 14 amino acids. DNA of the CDR3: TGTGCCACCAGTGACTCCGGGACTCCCCATGGCTACACCTTC. Its protein is CATSDSGTPHGYTF.